The T cell receptor beta chain under discussion was sequenced for a study of beta chain features in type 1 diabetes. Investigators reverse transcribed all isolated RNA, so they sequenced expressed TCRB transcripts. The method was immunoSEQ multiplex PCR; TCRdb's version includes in-frame clones alone and lacks a portion of them. The top ten clones hold roughly 0.033% of a sample with roughly 450,000 clones, approximately 15% of them seen once. Trimming stripped 5 bases from V and 2 bases from J, with 15 bases between. Germline values: CDR1 SGHVS, CDR2 FQNEAQ. The CDR3 consists of 15 residues. The TCR originated in a man aged 25 to 40 in good health. The chain couples TRBV7-8 to TRBJ2-5; D gene uncertain. Sequenced input: naive CD4+ T cells from blood. The CDR3 spells CASSHYEATQETQYF. The CDR3, as DNA: TGTGCCAGCAGCCACTACGAGGCCACTCAAGAGACCCAGTACTTC.